Reported below is one T cell receptor (beta chain). Its antigen is as yet unknown. The data are from a study of T cell responses to AZD1222 COVID-19 vaccine. The germline V gene encodes CDR1 SGDLS and CDR2 YYNGEE. V was pared by 4 bases and J by 6 bases, with 11 bases of the junction left unmatched. This CDR3 comprises 16 residues. Study conclusions and caveats: The sample set comprised mostly white British donors with more females, and clonal diversity was possibly underestimated. The study sampled repertoires only after the peak T cell response.

Only in-frame clones appear in the TCRdb table, and some are missing; sequencing was by immunoSEQ multiplex PCR. Of some 190,000 clones in the sample, around nine tenths were seen once. Pooled in the analysis were second doses at about 4 or about 12 weeks. The specimen comprised peripheral blood, sampled 28 days after the second AZD1222 dose. The clonotype originates from an adult who received the AZD1222 COVID-19 vaccine. V gene TRBV9 combines with J gene TRBJ2-5, with 11 bases that match TRBD2. CDR3 sequence reads: CASSPEGSGRVKTQYF. The CDR3 coding sequence is TGTGCCAGCAGCCCCGAAGGTAGCGGGAGGGTTAAGACCCAGTACTTC.